The rows below give T cell receptor beta chains drawn from one sample of a study of blood T cell repertoires in COVID-19. Generated by immunoSEQ multiplex PCR, the TCRdb table keeps only in-frame clones and is missing some. The sample shows more than 200,000 clones, about 90% of them seen only once. Sequencing used peripheral blood. The receptor set was obtained from a man younger than 35 with active or convalescent COVID-19. CDR3s include the opening cysteine and the closing phenylalanine or tryptophan. A D gene is named only where the DNA matches it firmly. Expanded clones are given a class, and other clones once, few, many or no size at all.

- TRBJ2-1 - TRBV6-5 CASRIRGGPGNEQFF TGTGCCAGCAGAATCAGAGGGGGTCCGGGAAATGAGCAGTTCTTC
- TRBJ1-2 - TRBV9 CASSVEVRANYGYTF TGTGCCAGCAGCGTAGAAGTGAGAGCTAACTATGGCTACACCTTC
- TRBJ1-2 - TRBV25-1 CASSDLRSYGYTF TGTGCCAGCAGTGACCTGCGGAGCTATGGCTACACCTTC
- TRBJ2-1 TRBD1 TRBV6-2/TRBV6-3 CASSQQGSGQFF TGTGCCAGCAGTCAACAGGGGAGTGGGCAGTTCTTC
- TRBJ1-2 TRBD1 TRBV15 CATSRDSHQGAYGYTF TGTGCCACCAGCAGAGATTCCCACCAGGGGGCGTATGGCTACACCTTC
once TRBJ2-1 - TRBV12-5 CASGLARWGSSSYNEQFF TGTGCTAGTGGTTTGGCCCGTTGGGGCAGCAGCTCCTACAATGAGCAGTTCTTC
- TRBJ1-3 - TRBV5-1 CASSFNSNSGNTIYF TGCGCCAGCAGCTTTAACTCGAACTCTGGAAACACCATATATTTT
- TRBJ1-4 TRBD1 TRBV24-1 CATSVPGGNEKLFF TGTGCCACCAGTGTTCCAGGGGGGAATGAAAAACTGTTTTTT
- TRBJ2-5 TRBD2 TRBV9 CASSVGGLAGAGETQYF TGTGCCAGCAGCGTAGGAGGTTTAGCGGGAGCCGGAGAGACCCAGTACTTC
- TRBJ1-2 TRBD1 TRBV6-2/TRBV6-3 CASSYHGQVPNYGYTF TGTGCCAGCAGTTACCACGGACAGGTGCCCAACTATGGCTACACCTTC
- TRBJ2-7 TRBD1 TRBV6-1 CASSEETGDPEEQYF TGTGCCAGCAGTGAAGAGACAGGGGATCCGGAGGAGCAGTACTTC
- TRBJ1-6 - TRBV6-5 CASSYVIGSANSPLHF TGTGCCAGCAGTTATGTTATCGGCAGCGCGAATTCACCCCTCCACTTT
- TRBJ1-2 TRBD1 TRBV5-4 CASSPSGQGVGGYTF TGTGCCAGCAGCCCTTCGGGACAGGGGGTGGGAGGCTACACCTTC
- TRBJ2-7 - TRBV9 CASSVGTGTGSEQYF TGTGCCAGCAGCGTAGGGACCGGGACTGGGTCCGAGCAGTACTTC
- TRBJ2-3 TRBD2 TRBV2 CASRNPTSGRTDTQYF TGTGCCAGCCGAAACCCGACTAGCGGGAGGACAGATACGCAGTATTTT
- TRBJ2-6 TRBD1 TRBV18 CASSPLKGQGTPGANVLTF TGTGCCAGCTCACCACTCAAGGGACAGGGTACACCTGGGGCCAACGTCCTGACTTTC
- TRBJ2-5 TRBD2 TRBV7-2 CASSFTRSGRRETQYF TGTGCCAGCAGCTTTACCCGCAGCGGGAGACGGGAGACCCAGTACTTC
- TRBJ2-5 - TRBV2 CASNYWPIGETQYF TGTGCCAGCAACTATTGGCCGATCGGGGAGACCCAGTACTTC
- TRBJ2-2 - TRBV7-3 CASSLSLGDTGELFF TGTGCCAGCAGCTTAAGTTTAGGGGACACCGGGGAGCTGTTTTTT
few TRBJ1-3 - TRBV7-9 CASSLLTQSSGNTIYF TGTGCCAGCAGTCTCCTGACTCAGAGCTCTGGAAACACCATATATTTT
- TRBJ2-2 TRBD2 TRBV6-2/TRBV6-3 CASSYSAGGSNTGELFF TGTGCCAGCAGTTACTCAGCGGGAGGATCGAACACCGGGGAGCTGTTTTTT
- TRBJ1-3 TRBD1 TRBV5-6 CASSAGTGGNTIYF TGTGCCAGCAGCGCAGGGACAGGGGGAAACACCATATATTTT
- TRBJ2-7 - TRBV7-2 CASSQLYEQYF TGTGCCAGCAGCCAACTTTACGAGCAGTACTTC
few TRBJ2-7 TRBD1 TRBV5-6 CASRHDRGEQYF TGTGCCAGCAGACATGACAGGGGCGAGCAGTACTTC
- TRBJ1-2 - TRBV7-2 CASSRPLRDGIKKSYGYTF TGTGCCAGCAGCCGGCCGCTGCGGGACGGGATTAAAAAAAGCTATGGCTACACCTTC
few TRBJ1-2 - TRBV5-1 CASSWGTGEGYGYTF TGCGCCAGCAGCTGGGGGACGGGAGAGGGCTATGGCTACACCTTC
few TRBJ2-7 - TRBV3-1/TRBV3-2 CASSQAGTLLYEQYF TGTGCCAGCAGCCAGGCCGGGACACTTTTGTACGAGCAGTACTTC
- TRBJ2-1 TRBD1 TRBV7-3 CASSLTLGQGYNEQFF TGTGCCAGCAGCTTAACGTTGGGACAGGGATATAATGAGCAGTTCTTC
- TRBJ2-1 TRBD2 TRBV15 CATSRELAGASNEQFF TGTGCCACCAGCAGAGAGTTAGCGGGAGCCAGCAATGAGCAGTTCTTC